Below are 30 T cell receptor beta chains sequenced from a single sample in a study of cytomegalovirus exposure and HLA in healthy donors. Primers for the PCR totalled 60 Vbeta and 13 Jbeta. Clones were read by immunoSEQ multiplex PCR, and TCRdb kept only the in-frame ones, dropping some. The repertoire has around 100,000 clones, around 76% of them found once; the top ten carry under 20%. Sequencing was performed on PBMCs. The receptors originated from a woman in her sixties or seventies in good health and CMV-seropositive.

V and J are TRBV6-1 and TRBJ2-7; 8 positions match TRBD1. Germline V gene lookup returns CDR1 MNHNS and CDR2 SASEGT. The CDR3 runs 13 residues. V gave up 7 bases and J gave up 1 base; unmatched junction bases: 3. CDR3 nucleotide sequence: TGTGCCAGCAACCGGACAGGGTCCTACGAGCAGTACTTC. Translation gives CASNRTGSYEQYF.

J is TRBJ2-3 and V is TRBV5-6; 12 bases agree with TRBD2. The ends lost 4 bases at V and 4 bases at J; junction bases unmatched: 4. Looked up from germline, CDR1 is SGHDT and CDR2 is YYEEEE. The CDR3 loop spans 15 amino acids. CDR3 DNA: TGTGCCAGCAGCCTACGACTAGCGGGAGCAGATACGCAGTATTTT. Amino acids: CASSLRLAGADTQYF.

This clone was counted between two and nine times. The chain has TRBV20-1 and TRBJ2-1; 7 nucleotides align to TRBD1. The CDR3 runs to 11 residues. The trim removed 7 bases at V and 9 bases at J, leaving 6 bases unmatched. CDR1 and CDR2 from the germline V gene are DFQATT and SNEGSKA (reference sequence). CDR3 protein: CSVYRGSEQFF. As DNA, the CDR3 is TGCAGTGTTTACAGGGGCAGTGAGCAGTTCTTC.

The chain uses TRBV28 and TRBJ1-1; weak D call: TRBD1 (5 bases). Trimming took off 3 bases at V and 6 bases at J, with 8 bases between the two ends. The CDR3 spans 12 residues. Germline V CDR1 and CDR2: MDHEN, SYDVKM. The CDR3 bases are TGTGCCAGCAGTTTGGGGGGGTCTGAAGCTTTCTTT. This translates into CASSLGGSEAFF.

The CDR3 DNA reads TGTGCCAGCAGTGTCACAGGGCGAGGCTACACCTTC. Its translation is CASSVTGRGYTF. V usage is TRBV28 and J usage is TRBJ1-2; a possible D gene is TRBD1 (6 bases). V was cut by 5 bases and J by 8 bases, with 12 bases left in between. This CDR3 is built from 12 residues. Germline CDR1 is MDHEN and CDR2 is SYDVKM.

V usage is TRBV15 and J usage is TRBJ1-5; D may be TRBD1 (5 bases). This CDR3 is 15 amino acids long. Trimming left V 0 bases short and J 7 bases short, with 13 bases between. CDR1 is LNHNV, CDR2 YYDKDF, per germline (reference sequence). CDR3 nucleotide sequence: TGTGCCACCAGCAGAGATAGGGGTTCAGCCCAGCCCCAGCATTTT. Residues: CATSRDRGSAQPQHF.

The chain uses TRBV9 and TRBJ2-7, with 8 bases lining up with TRBD1. CDR1 SGDLS and CDR2 YYNGEE come from the germline V gene. V was pared by 4 bases and J by 1 base, with 10 bases of the junction left unmatched. This CDR3 comprises 16 residues. The CDR3 loop is CASSPSSRTGSYEQYF. CDR3 bases: TGTGCCAGCAGCCCGAGTAGTAGGACAGGGTCCTACGAGCAGTACTTC.

The J gene is TRBJ1-4, the V gene TRBV6-6, with TRBD1 matching 7 bases. V dropped 6 bases and J dropped 8; count of bases not matched to a gene: 12. The germline gives CDR1 MNHNY, CDR2 SVGAGI (reference sequence). This CDR3 has 15 residues. CDR3 sequence: CASRNRGTTAEKLFF. The DNA for the CDR3 is TGTGCCAGCAGAAACAGGGGAACTACGGCGGAAAAACTGTTTTTT.

This clone was detected once. The chain carries TRBV27 and TRBJ1-1, with 7 bases fitting TRBD1. With V trimmed by 0 bases and J by 0 bases, 1 base remained unmatched. The germline V gene has CDR1 MNHEY and CDR2 SMNVEV (reference sequence). The CDR3 has 15 residues. CDR3: CASSLSTGMNTEAFF. As DNA, the CDR3 is TGTGCCAGCAGTTTATCGACAGGGATGAACACTGAAGCTTTCTTT.

A single count supports this clone. The chain has TRBV27 and TRBJ1-2; unclear D gene. The germline gives CDR1 MNHEY, CDR2 SMNVEV (reference sequence). V was shortened by 6 bases and J by 6 bases, with 17 bases between the two germline ends. This CDR3 is built from 14 residues. The CDR3 bases are TGTGCCAGCAGAGAGGCCAACAAGGTCGATGGCTACACCTTC. This codes for CASREANKVDGYTF.

The table lists this clone with a few counts. V is TRBV5-6 and J is TRBJ2-2; a weak D match, TRBD1 (6 bases). The V gene lost 2 bases and the J gene lost 5 bases, with 13 bases spanning the gap. In germline, CDR1 is SGHDT, CDR2 YYEEEE. This CDR3 region has 15 residues. The CDR3 bases are TGTGCCAGCAGCTTTGGGTCAGGGGATACCGGGGAGCTGTTTTTT. Translating gives CASSFGSGDTGELFF.

This chain joins TRBV5-5 and TRBJ1-1; TRBD1 is a possible D gene (5 bases). The ends were cut back, 0 bases at V and 3 bases at J, with 9 bases in the middle. CDR1 SGHKS and CDR2 YYEKEE come from the germline V gene (reference sequence). The CDR3 covers 14 residues. For the CDR3, the DNA is TGTGCCAGCAGCTTGGGGCAGGGCTACACTGAAGCTTTCTTT. It specifies CASSLGQGYTEAFF.

V and J are TRBV4-2 and TRBJ2-7; the match to TRBD1 covers 9 bases. This CDR3 spans 13 amino acids. V was pared by 1 base and J by 11 bases, with 6 bases of the junction left unmatched. Germline CDR1 is LGHNA and CDR2 is YNFKEQ. The CDR3 is CASSQAGQGYKYF. CDR3 in DNA: TGTGCCAGCAGCCAAGCGGGACAGGGATATAAGTACTTC.

This clone has a handful of counts. The V and J genes are TRBV19 and TRBJ2-1, with D hard to call. V was cut by 5 bases and J by 4 bases, with 3 bases left in between. CDR1 and CDR2 (germline): LNHDA, SQIVND (reference sequence). This CDR3 has 11 residues. CDR3 loop: CASSQYNEQFF. CDR3 DNA sequence: TGTGCCAGTAGTCAATACAATGAGCAGTTCTTC.

This rearrangement joins TRBV19 to TRBJ1-2, with D uncertain. Per the germline V gene, CDR1 is LNHDA and CDR2 is SQIVND (reference sequence). V was shortened by 7 bases and J by 0 bases, with 6 bases between the two germline ends. There are 12 residues in the CDR3. Here the CDR3 DNA reads TGTGCCAGTAAGAGGGCTAACTATGGCTACACCTTC. Amino acids: CASKRANYGYTF.

The chain couples TRBV4-2 to TRBJ2-5; 8 nucleotides line up with TRBD2. The V gene end was trimmed by 2 bases and the J gene end by 1 base; junction bases not matched to a gene: 9. The length of the CDR3 is 17 residues. The germline gives CDR1 LGHNA, CDR2 YNFKEQ. The CDR3 region has the DNA TGTGCCAGCAGCCAATTCCCGGGAGGGCCGTTCCAAGAGACCCAGTACTTC. Translating it yields CASSQFPGGPFQETQYF.

The V and J genes are TRBV6-5 and TRBJ1-1, with D possibly TRBD1 on 5 matching bases. This CDR3 contains 14 residues. Germline V gene sequence: CDR1 MNHEY, CDR2 SVGAGI. The V and J ends lost 6 bases and 0 bases respectively, with 11 bases between them. CDR3 amino acids: CASRKTAMNTEAFF. DNA of the CDR3: TGTGCCAGCAGAAAGACAGCCATGAACACTGAAGCTTTCTTT.

The chain couples TRBV6-5 to TRBJ2-2; perhaps TRBD1 as D (5 bases). The CDR3 has 14 residues. Per germline, CDR1 MNHEY and CDR2 SVGAGI. Trimming left V 2 bases short and J 5 bases short, with 9 bases between. DNA for the CDR3: TGTGCCAGCAGTTACGTCAGGGCGACCGGGGAGCTGTTTTTT. It specifies CASSYVRATGELFF.

This rearrangement joins TRBV5-6 to TRBJ1-1; D call uncertain. This CDR3 has 13 residues. Trimming left V 0 bases short and J 0 bases short, with 3 bases between. The V gene's germline CDR1 is SGHDT and CDR2 YYEEEE. The CDR3 nucleotides read TGTGCCAGCAGCTTGGGTATGAACACTGAAGCTTTCTTT. Translated: CASSLGMNTEAFF.

This chain connects TRBV27 to TRBJ1-1, with D perhaps TRBD1 (5 bases). CDR1 is MNHEY, CDR2 SMNVEV, per germline (reference sequence). The CDR3 sequence is 15 residues long. V lost 4 bases, J lost 3 bases, and 15 bases lay in between. The DNA for the CDR3 is TGTGCCAGCAGTTGGGAGGGGAGTCGGTACACTGAAGCTTTCTTT. Its protein is CASSWEGSRYTEAFF.

The J gene is TRBJ2-7, the V gene TRBV15; maybe TRBD1 (6 bases). Germline-derived CDR1 and CDR2 are LNHNV and YYDKDF (reference sequence). Trimming cost V 2 bases and J 2 bases, with 7 bases left between them. The CDR3 has 13 amino acids. The CDR3 bases are TGTGCCACCAGCAGACAGGGGACCTACGAGCAGTACTTC. The encoded protein is CATSRQGTYEQYF.

The count of this clone is one. The V gene is TRBV25-1, the J gene TRBJ1-5; D remains ambiguous. The CDR3 spans 14 residues. CDR1 MGHDK and CDR2 SYGVNS come from the germline V gene. Trimming cost V 6 bases and J 3 bases, with 12 bases left between them. This CDR3 is CASSRTDFNQPQHF. Written as DNA, the CDR3 is TGTGCCAGCAGCCGGACGGACTTCAATCAGCCCCAGCATTTT.

This clone was picked up a small number of times. The chain employs TRBV9 and TRBJ2-2; TRBD1 matches at 7 bases. Looked up from germline, CDR1 is SGDLS and CDR2 is YYNGEE. The CDR3 covers 17 residues. Trimming at V came to 0 bases and at J to 5 bases, leaving 10 bases not matched to a gene. The CDR3 DNA sequence: TGTGCCAGCAGCGTAGCACCAGAGGGCAGGGGGACCGGGGAGCTGTTTTTT. It specifies CASSVAPEGRGTGELFF. The full variable domain, with the rest looked up from reference TRBV9 and TRBJ2-2, is DSGVTQTPKHLITATGQRVTLRCSPRSGDLSVYWYQQSLDQGLQFLIQYYNGEERAKGNILERFSAQQFPDLHSELNLSSLELGDSALYFCASSVAPEGRGTGELFFGEGSRLTVL.

V usage is TRBV6-5 and J usage is TRBJ1-2, with 7 positions matching TRBD1. V shed 5 bases and J 8 bases; nucleotides not matched to a gene: 8. From germline, CDR1 is MNHEY and CDR2 SVGAGI. The CDR3 is 13 amino acids. In DNA, the CDR3 is TGTGCCAGCAGTGGAACAGGGGTTCGGGGCTACACCTTC. Residues: CASSGTGVRGYTF.

The chain carries TRBV10-1 and TRBJ1-6; D is possibly TRBD1 (5 bases). V gave up 2 bases and J gave up 10 bases, with 12 bases separating them. Germline lookup yields CDR1 WNHNN and CDR2 SYGVQD (reference sequence). CDR3 size: 14 residues. The CDR3, as DNA: TGCGCCAGCAGTGAGGGGGCTACAGGATCACCCCTCCACTTT. It translates to CASSEGATGSPLHF.

The rearrangement links TRBV7-4 to TRBJ2-1; D remains ambiguous. The germline V gene has CDR1 SGHVT and CDR2 SQSDAQ. CDR3 length equals 16 residues. The germline V and J ends were trimmed by 3 bases and 4 bases, with 16 bases remaining between them. CDR3 sequence reads: CASSFKAPLPYNEQFF. In nucleotides, the CDR3 is TGTGCCAGCAGCTTTAAAGCTCCTCTACCTTACAATGAGCAGTTCTTC.

The chain employs TRBV29-1 and TRBJ2-7, with D maybe TRBD1 (6 bases). The CDR3 is made up of 14 amino acids. Trimming removed 6 bases at V and 3 bases at J, with 18 bases between. Germline V gene lookup returns CDR1 SQVTM and CDR2 ANQGSEA. Here the CDR3 DNA reads TGCAGCGTCTCAACACCGGGACAATTCTACGAGCAGTACTTC. This translates into CSVSTPGQFYEQYF.

The chain joins TRBV5-4 to TRBJ1-2; D is possibly TRBD1 (5 bases). Germline V gene data show CDR1 as SGHNT and CDR2 as YYREEE (reference sequence). Trimming took off 1 base at V and 0 bases at J, with 7 bases between the two ends. This CDR3 contains 14 residues. CDR3 loop: CASSLQGSNYGYTF. Here the CDR3 DNA reads TGTGCCAGCAGCTTGCAGGGCTCTAACTATGGCTACACCTTC.

CDR3 loop: CASSLAVGRVGPGYTF. In DNA form, the CDR3 reads TGTGCCAGCAGCTTAGCGGTGGGGAGGGTCGGGCCTGGCTACACCTTC. The chain recombines TRBV7-6 with TRBJ1-2; D unclear. V was shortened by 0 bases and J by 7 bases, with 18 bases between the two germline ends. The CDR3 has 16 amino acids. CDR1 and CDR2 from the germline V gene are SGHVS and FNYEAQ.

This clone was counted between two and nine times. The chain recombines TRBV6-1 with TRBJ1-1; no clear D gene. V dropped 4 bases and J dropped 1 base, with 4 bases sitting between them. This CDR3 has 12 residues. Germline assignment: CDR1 MNHNS and CDR2 SASEGT. The CDR3 DNA reads TGTGCCAGCAGTGCATCGAACACTGAAGCTTTCTTT. It translates to CASSASNTEAFF.